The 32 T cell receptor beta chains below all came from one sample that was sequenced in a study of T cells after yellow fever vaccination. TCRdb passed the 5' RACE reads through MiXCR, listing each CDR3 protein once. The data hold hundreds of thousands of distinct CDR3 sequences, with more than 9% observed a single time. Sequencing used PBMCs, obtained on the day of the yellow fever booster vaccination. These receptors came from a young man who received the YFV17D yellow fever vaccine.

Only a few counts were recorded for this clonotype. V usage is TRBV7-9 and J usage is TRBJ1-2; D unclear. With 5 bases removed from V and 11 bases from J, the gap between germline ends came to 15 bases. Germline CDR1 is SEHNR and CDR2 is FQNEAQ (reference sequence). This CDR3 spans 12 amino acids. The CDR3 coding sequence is TGTGCCAGCAGCCCCGGGCAAGGCCCTTACACCTTC. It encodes CASSPGQGPYTF.

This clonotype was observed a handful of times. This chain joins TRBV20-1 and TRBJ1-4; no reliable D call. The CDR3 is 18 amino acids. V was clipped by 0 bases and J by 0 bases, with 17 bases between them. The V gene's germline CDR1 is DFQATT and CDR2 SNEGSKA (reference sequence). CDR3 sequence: CSARDGRHQLSTNEKLFF. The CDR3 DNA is TGCAGTGCTAGAGATGGCAGGCACCAACTTTCAACTAATGAAAAACTGTTTTTT.

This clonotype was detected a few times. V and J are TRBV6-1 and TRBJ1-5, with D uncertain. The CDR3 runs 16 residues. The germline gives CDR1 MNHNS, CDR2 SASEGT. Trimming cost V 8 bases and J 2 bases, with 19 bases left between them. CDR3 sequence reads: CASGPVGKVGNQPQHF. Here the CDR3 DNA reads TGTGCCAGCGGTCCGGTAGGGAAAGTTGGCAATCAGCCCCAGCATTTT.

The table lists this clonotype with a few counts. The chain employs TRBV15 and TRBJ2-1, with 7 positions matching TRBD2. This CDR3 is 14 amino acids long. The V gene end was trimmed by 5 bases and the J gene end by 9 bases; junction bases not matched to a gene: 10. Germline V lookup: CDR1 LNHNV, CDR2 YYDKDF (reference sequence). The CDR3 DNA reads TGTGCCACCAGCGCCCGGGACGGGAGGCTTGAGCAGTTCTTC. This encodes CATSARDGRLEQFF.

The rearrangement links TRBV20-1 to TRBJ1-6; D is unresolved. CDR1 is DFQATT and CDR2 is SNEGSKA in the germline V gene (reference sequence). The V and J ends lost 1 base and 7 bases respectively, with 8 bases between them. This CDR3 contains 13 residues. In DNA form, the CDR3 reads TGCAGTGCTAGAGGTAGAGAAAATTCACCCCTCCACTTT. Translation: CSARGRENSPLHF.

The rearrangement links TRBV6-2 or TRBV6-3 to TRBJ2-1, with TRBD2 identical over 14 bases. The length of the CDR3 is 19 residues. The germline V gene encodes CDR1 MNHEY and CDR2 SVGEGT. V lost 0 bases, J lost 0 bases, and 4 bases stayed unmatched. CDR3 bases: TGTGCCAGCAGTTACTCGCCCGGGACTAGCGGGAGCTCCTACAATGAGCAGTTCTTC. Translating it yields CASSYSPGTSGSSYNEQFF.

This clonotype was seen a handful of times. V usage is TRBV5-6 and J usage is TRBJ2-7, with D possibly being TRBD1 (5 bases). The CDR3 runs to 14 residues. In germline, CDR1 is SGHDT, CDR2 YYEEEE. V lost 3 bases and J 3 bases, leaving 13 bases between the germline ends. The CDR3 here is CASSSDMNVYEQYF. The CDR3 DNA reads TGTGCCAGCAGCTCGGACATGAATGTCTACGAGCAGTACTTC.

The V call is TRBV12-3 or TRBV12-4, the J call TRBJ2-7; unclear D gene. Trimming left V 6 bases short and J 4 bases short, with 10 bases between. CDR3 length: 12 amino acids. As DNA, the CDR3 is TGTGCCAGCAGCGCTTCCCTATACGAGCAGTACTTC. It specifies CASSASLYEQYF.

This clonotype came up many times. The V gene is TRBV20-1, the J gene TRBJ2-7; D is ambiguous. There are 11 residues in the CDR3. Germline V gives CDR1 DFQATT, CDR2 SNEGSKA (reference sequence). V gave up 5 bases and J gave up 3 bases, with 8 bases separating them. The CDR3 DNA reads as TGCAGTGCTGTGAGAGACTACGAGCAGTACTTC. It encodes CSAVRDYEQYF.

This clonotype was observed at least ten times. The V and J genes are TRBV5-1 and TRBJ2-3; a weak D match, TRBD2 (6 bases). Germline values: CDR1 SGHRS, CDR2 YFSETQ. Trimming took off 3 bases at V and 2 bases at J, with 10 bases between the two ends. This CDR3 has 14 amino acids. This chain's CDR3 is CASSSGTYTDTQYF. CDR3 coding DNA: TGCGCCAGCAGCTCCGGGACTTACACAGATACGCAGTATTTT. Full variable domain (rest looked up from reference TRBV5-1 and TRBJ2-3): KAGVTQTPRYLIKTRGQQVTLSCSPISGHRSVSWYQQTPGQGLQFLFEYFSETQRNKGNFPGRFSGRQFSNSRSEMNVSTLELGDSALYLCASSSGTYTDTQYFGPGTRLTVL.

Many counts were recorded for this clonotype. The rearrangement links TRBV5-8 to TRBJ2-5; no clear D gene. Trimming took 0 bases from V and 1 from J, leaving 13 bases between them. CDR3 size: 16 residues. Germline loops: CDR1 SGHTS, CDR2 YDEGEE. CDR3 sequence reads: CASSLDADPTQETQYF. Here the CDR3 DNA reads TGTGCCAGCAGCTTGGATGCGGACCCCACCCAAGAGACCCAGTACTTC.

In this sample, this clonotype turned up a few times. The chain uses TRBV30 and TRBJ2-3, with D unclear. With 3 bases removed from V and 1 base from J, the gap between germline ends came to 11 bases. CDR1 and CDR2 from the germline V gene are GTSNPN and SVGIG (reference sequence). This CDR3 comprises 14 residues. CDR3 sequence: CAWSALFGTDTQYF. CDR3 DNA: TGTGCCTGGAGCGCGCTTTTTGGCACAGATACGCAGTATTTT.

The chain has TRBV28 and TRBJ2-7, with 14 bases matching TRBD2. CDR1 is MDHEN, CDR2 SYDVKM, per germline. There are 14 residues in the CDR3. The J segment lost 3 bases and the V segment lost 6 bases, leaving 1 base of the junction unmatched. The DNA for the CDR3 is TGTGCCAGCAGGACTAGCGGGAGGGTCTACGAGCAGTACTTC. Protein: CASRTSGRVYEQYF. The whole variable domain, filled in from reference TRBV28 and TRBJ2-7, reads DVKVTQSSRYLVKRTGEKVFLECVQDMDHENMFWYRQDPGLGLRLIYFSYDVKMKEKGDIPEGYSVSREKKERFSLILESASTNQTSMYLCASRTSGRVYEQYFGPGTRLTVT.

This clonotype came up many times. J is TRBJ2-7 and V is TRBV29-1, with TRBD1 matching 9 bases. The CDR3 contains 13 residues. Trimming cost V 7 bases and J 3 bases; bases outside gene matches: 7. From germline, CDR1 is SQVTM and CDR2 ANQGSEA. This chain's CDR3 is CSAGWDRVYEQYF. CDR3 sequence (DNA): TGCAGCGCTGGCTGGGACAGGGTCTACGAGCAGTACTTC.

CDR3 coding DNA: TGTGCCAGCAGAGGGACAGGGGAAGGTCAGCCCCAGCATTTT. This gives the protein CASRGTGEGQPQHF. The chain links TRBV6-2 or TRBV6-3 to TRBJ1-5; TRBD1 matches 10 bases. The trim removed 6 bases at V and 6 bases at J, leaving 5 bases unmatched. The CDR3 contains 14 residues. Germline CDR1 and CDR2: MNHEY and SVGEGT.

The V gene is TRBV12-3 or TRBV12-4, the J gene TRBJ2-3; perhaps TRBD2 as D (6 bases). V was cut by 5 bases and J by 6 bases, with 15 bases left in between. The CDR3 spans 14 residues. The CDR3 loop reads CASSPGTSFDTQYF. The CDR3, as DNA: TGTGCCAGCAGTCCCGGGACTTCCTTCGATACGCAGTATTTT.

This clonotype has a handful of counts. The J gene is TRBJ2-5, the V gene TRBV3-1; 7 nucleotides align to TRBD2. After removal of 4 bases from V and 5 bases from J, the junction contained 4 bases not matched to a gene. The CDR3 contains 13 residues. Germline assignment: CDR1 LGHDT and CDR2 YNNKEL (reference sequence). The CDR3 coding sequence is TGTGCCAGCAGCCTTTCAGCGGGGGAGACCCAGTACTTC. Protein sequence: CASSLSAGETQYF.

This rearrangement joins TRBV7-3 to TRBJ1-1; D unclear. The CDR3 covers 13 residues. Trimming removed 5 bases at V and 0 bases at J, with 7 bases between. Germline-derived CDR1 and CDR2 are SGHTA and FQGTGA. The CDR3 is CASSQTLNTEAFF. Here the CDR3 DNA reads TGTGCCAGCAGCCAAACATTGAACACTGAAGCTTTCTTT. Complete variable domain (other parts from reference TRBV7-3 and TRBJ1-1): GAGVSQTPSNKVTEKGKYVELRCDPISGHTALYWYRQSLGQGPEFLIYFQGTGAADDSGLPNDRFFAVRPEGSVSTLKIQRTERGDSAVYLCASSQTLNTEAFFGQGTRLTVV.

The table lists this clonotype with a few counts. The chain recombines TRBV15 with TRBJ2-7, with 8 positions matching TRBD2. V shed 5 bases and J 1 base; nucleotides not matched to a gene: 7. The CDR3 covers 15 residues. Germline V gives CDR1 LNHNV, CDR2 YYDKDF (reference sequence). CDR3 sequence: CATSPESGSSYEQYF. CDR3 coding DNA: TGTGCCACCAGCCCAGAGAGCGGGAGTTCCTACGAGCAGTACTTC.

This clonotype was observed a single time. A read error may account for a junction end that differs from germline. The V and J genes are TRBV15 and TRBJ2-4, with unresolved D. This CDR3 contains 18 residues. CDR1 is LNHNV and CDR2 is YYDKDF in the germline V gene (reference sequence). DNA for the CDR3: TGTGCCACCAGCAGTACGCTAGGCACCCGGTTAGCCAAAAACTTTCAGTACTTC. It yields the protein CATSSTLGTRLAKNFQYF.

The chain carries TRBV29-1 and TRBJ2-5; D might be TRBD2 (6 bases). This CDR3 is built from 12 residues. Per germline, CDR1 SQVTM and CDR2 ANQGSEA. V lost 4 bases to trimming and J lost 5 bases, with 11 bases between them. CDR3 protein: CSVGGSGETQYF. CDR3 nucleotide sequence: TGCAGCGTTGGAGGTAGCGGTGAGACCCAGTACTTC.

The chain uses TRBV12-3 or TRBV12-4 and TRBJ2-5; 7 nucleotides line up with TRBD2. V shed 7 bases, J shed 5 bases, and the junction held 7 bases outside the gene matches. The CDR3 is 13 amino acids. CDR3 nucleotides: TGTGCCAGCAACCTGGCGGGAGCGGAGACCCAGTACTTC. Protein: CASNLAGAETQYF.

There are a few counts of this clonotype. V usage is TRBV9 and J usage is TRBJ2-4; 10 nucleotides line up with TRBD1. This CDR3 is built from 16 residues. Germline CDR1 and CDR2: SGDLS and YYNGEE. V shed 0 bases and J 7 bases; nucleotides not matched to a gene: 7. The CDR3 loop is CASSVGPGQGGNIQYF. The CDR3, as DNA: TGTGCCAGCAGCGTAGGTCCCGGACAGGGGGGCAACATTCAGTACTTC.

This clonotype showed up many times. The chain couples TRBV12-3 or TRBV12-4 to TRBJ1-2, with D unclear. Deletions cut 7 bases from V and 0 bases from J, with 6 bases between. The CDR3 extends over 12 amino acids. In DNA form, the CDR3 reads TGTGCCAGCACCACAGCTAACTATGGCTACACCTTC. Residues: CASTTANYGYTF.

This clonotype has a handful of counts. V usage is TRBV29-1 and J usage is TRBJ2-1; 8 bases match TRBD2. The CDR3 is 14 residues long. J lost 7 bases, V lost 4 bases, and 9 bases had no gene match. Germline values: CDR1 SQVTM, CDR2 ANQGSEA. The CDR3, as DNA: TGCAGCGTTGTGGGCAGTCCTAGCGGGAATGAGCAGTTCTTC. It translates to CSVVGSPSGNEQFF.

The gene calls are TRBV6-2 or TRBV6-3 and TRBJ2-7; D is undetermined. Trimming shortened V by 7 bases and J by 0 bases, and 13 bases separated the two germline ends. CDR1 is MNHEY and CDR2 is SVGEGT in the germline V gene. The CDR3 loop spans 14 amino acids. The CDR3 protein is CASKMGSTSYEQYF. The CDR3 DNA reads TGTGCCAGCAAGATGGGTTCCACCTCCTACGAGCAGTACTTC.

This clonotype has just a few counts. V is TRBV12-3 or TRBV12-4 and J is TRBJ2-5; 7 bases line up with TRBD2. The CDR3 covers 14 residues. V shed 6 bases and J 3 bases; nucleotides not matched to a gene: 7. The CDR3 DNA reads TGTGCCAGCAGCCTAAGCGGGAAGGAAGAGACCCAGTACTTC. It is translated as CASSLSGKEETQYF.

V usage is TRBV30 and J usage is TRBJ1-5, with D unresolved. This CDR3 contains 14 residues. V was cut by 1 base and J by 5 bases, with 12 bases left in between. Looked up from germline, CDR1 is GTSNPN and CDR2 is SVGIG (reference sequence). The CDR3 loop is CAWSGSGLDQPQHF. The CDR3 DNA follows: TGTGCCTGGAGTGGGTCAGGATTGGATCAGCCCCAGCATTTT.

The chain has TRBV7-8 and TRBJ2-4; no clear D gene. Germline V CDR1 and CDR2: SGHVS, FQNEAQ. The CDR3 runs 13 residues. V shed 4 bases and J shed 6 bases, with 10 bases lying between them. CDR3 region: CASSSGRGNIQYF. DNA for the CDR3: TGTGCCAGCAGCTCCGGCAGAGGAAACATTCAGTACTTC.

CDR3 sequence: CASSVRDTNTGELFF. CDR3 DNA sequence: TGTGCCAGCAGCGTCCGGGACACGAACACCGGGGAGCTGTTTTTT. The chain is built from TRBV9 and TRBJ2-2; tentative D call: TRBD1 (6 bases). V was cut by 2 bases and J by 0 bases, with 8 bases left in between. Germline lookup yields CDR1 SGDLS and CDR2 YYNGEE. The CDR3 has 15 amino acids. The whole variable domain, remainder taken from reference TRBV9 and TRBJ2-2, is DSGVTQTPKHLITATGQRVTLRCSPRSGDLSVYWYQQSLDQGLQFLIQYYNGEERAKGNILERFSAQQFPDLHSELNLSSLELGDSALYFCASSVRDTNTGELFFGEGSRLTVL.

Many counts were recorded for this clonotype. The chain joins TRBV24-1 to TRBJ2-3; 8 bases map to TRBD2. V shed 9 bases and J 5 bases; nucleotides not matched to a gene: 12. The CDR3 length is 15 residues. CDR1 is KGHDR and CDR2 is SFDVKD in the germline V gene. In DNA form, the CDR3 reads TGTGCCACCTCTATGCAGCGGGAGTTCAAAGATACGCAGTATTTT. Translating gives CATSMQREFKDTQYF.

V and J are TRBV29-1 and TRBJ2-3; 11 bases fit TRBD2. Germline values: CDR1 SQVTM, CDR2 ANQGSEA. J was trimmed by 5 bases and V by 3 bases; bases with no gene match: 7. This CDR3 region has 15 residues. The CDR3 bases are TGCAGCGTTGACGTAGCGGGAGGGCCTGGAGATACGCAGTATTTT. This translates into CSVDVAGGPGDTQYF.